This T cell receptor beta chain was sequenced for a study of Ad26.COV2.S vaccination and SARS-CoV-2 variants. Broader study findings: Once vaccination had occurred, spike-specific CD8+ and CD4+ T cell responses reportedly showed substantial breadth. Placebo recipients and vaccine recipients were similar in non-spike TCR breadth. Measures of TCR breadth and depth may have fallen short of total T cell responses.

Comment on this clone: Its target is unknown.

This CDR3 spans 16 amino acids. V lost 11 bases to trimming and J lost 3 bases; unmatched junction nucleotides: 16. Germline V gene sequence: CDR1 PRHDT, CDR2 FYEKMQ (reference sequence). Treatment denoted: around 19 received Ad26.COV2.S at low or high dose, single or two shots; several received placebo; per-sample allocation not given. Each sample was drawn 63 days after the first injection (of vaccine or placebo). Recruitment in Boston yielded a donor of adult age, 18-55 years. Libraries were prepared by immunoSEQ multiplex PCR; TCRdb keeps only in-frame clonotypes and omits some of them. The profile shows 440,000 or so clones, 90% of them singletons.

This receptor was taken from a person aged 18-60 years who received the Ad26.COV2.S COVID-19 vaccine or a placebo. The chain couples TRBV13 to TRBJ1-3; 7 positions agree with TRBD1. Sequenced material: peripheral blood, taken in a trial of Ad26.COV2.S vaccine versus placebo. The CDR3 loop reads CASSRDSNFIGNTIYF. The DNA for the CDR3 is TGTGCCTCGTCCCGGGACAGCAATTTTATTGGAAACACCATATATTTT.